This T cell receptor (beta chain) derives from a study of T cell repertoires in cytomegalovirus infection. Study-wide background: Used in the study were CMV epitopes, some recently identified and HLA-C-restricted, others well-studied and HLA-B-restricted. CMV infection and matching HLA type were both indicated by public TCR beta signatures. General study findings and limits: CMV-specific HLA-C-restricted TCR beta clonotypes dominated the ex vivo response.

Comment on this clonotype: Its antigen is not identified.

Using its own MiXCR run on the reads, TCRdb lists one record per CDR3 protein. The sample consists of approximately 500,000 distinct CDR3 sequences, 25% to 35% of them appearing once. This TCR was recovered from a human donor in good health (CMV status not recorded). Some clones in this sample may be carry-over from other donors' samples. The sequenced sample was cultured PBMCs, obtained from culture after CMV antigen stimulation.

The CDR3: CSARESEGTDTQYF. As DNA, the CDR3 is TGCAGTGCTAGAGAATCGGAAGGCACAGATACGCAGTATTTT. The V call is TRBV20-1, the J call TRBJ2-3; D unclear. The CDR3 is 14 amino acids. Trimming left V 0 bases short and J 1 base short, with 8 bases between. Germline V lookup: CDR1 DFQATT, CDR2 SNEGSKA (reference sequence).